The 21 T cell receptor beta chains given below trace back to one sample, sequenced in a study of vaccination and CD4 T cells after COVID-19. Documented treatment: roughly 10-day PBMC culture with coronavirus spike peptide pools or control peptides (ViraFEST assay). Sequencing of cultured CD4+ T cell DNA used the Oncomine TCR Beta short-read assay. TCRdb itself ran the PCR reads through MiXCR, one entry per CDR3 protein. The sample comprises some 15,000 distinct CDR3 sequences, more than 55% of which are singletons, and 19% rests with the top ten. These receptors' antigens are unknown. The sequenced sample consisted of CD4+ T cells from blood, cultured in vitro. All receptors derive from a human donor who had recovered from COVID-19.

The rearrangement uses TRBV5-1 and TRBJ2-3; possibly TRBD2 for D (5 bases). Germline CDR1 and CDR2: SGHRS and YFSETQ. The CDR3 spans 14 residues. The V end was cut by 0 bases, the J end by 3 bases, with 8 bases between. The DNA for the CDR3 is TGCGCCAGCAGCTTGGTAAGGGAGACAGATACGCAGTATTTT. Residues: CASSLVRETDTQYF.

The rearrangement joins TRBV28 to TRBJ2-7, with no clear D. V was cut by 6 bases and J by 4 bases, with 16 bases left in between. From germline, CDR1 is MDHEN and CDR2 SYDVKM. This CDR3 comprises 14 residues. CDR3 bases: TGTGCCAGCAGGTCCGGGTTTAGAGCTTACGAGCAGTACTTC. As protein: CASRSGFRAYEQYF. Using reference TRBV28 and TRBJ2-7 for the parts outside the CDR3, the full variable domain is DVKVTQSSRYLVKRTGEKVFLECVQDMDHENMFWYRQDPGLGLRLIYFSYDVKMKEKGDIPEGYSVSREKKERFSLILESASTNQTSMYLCASRSGFRAYEQYFGPGTRLTVT.

The CDR3 loop reads CASSPGTLQETQYF. The CDR3 DNA is TGCGCCAGCAGTCCCGGGACACTACAAGAGACCCAGTACTTC. The rearrangement uses TRBV5-1 and TRBJ2-5, with D perhaps TRBD1 (6 bases). CDR1 SGHRS and CDR2 YFSETQ come from the germline V gene. The length of the CDR3 is 14 residues. V was shortened by 5 bases and J by 2 bases, with 13 bases between the two germline ends.

The chain uses TRBV6-1 and TRBJ1-2; D is undetermined. Germline CDR1 reads MNHNS; CDR2 reads SASEGT. V gave up 6 bases and J gave up 4 bases, with 9 bases separating them. The CDR3 consists of 12 residues. This CDR3 is CASSQFSYGYTF. The CDR3 DNA sequence: TGTGCCAGCAGCCAGTTTTCCTATGGCTACACCTTC.

This clonotype turned up a few times. This sequence joins TRBV20-1 and TRBJ1-5; D is unresolved. Looked up from germline, CDR1 is DFQATT and CDR2 is SNEGSKA (reference sequence). This CDR3 comprises 15 residues. Deletions cut 0 bases from V and 1 base from J, with 10 bases between. The CDR3 loop reads CSARDWVGSNQPQHF. The CDR3 DNA reads as TGCAGTGCTAGAGATTGGGTCGGGAGCAATCAGCCCCAGCATTTT.

Concerning this clonotype itself: The junction shows a germline mismatch at one end, possibly a read error. This rearrangement joins TRBV7-7 to TRBJ2-6, with D possibly being TRBD1 or TRBD2 (5 bases each). Germline values: CDR1 SSHAT, CDR2 FNYEAQ (reference sequence). The CDR3 is made up of 16 amino acids. In DNA, the CDR3 is TGTGCTAGCAGCTTGGGACGGAGCTCTGGGGCCAACGTCCTGACTTTC. Amino acids: CASSLGRSSGANVLTF.

As regards this clonotype: One junction end does not reproduce the germline sequence, and a read error may be involved. This chain joins TRBV2 and TRBJ1-2; tentatively, D is TRBD1 (5 bases). The V gene's germline CDR1 is SNHLY and CDR2 FYNNEI. The CDR3 is made up of 12 amino acids. The CDR3 DNA reads TGTGCCAGCGGTGACAGTAACTATGGCTACACCTTC. It translates to CASGDSNYGYTF.

The rearrangement joins TRBV20-1 to TRBJ1-1; the D is unclear. V lost 6 bases to trimming and J lost 1 base, with 18 bases between them. From germline, CDR1 is DFQATT and CDR2 SNEGSKA (reference sequence). The CDR3 covers 15 residues. DNA of the CDR3: TGCAGTGCCACCCCGGGGAACCTCAGGAACACTGAAGCTTTCTTT. Amino acids: CSATPGNLRNTEAFF.

The chain joins TRBV11-2 to TRBJ2-5; TRBD2 agrees at 7 bases. Germline CDR1 reads SGHAT; CDR2 reads FQNNGV. After removal of 0 bases from V and 1 base from J, the junction contained 5 bases not matched to a gene. The CDR3 covers 16 residues. CDR3 amino acids: CASSLEGRAAQETQYF. The CDR3 DNA follows: TGTGCCAGCAGCTTAGAAGGGAGGGCGGCCCAAGAGACCCAGTACTTC.

The gene calls are TRBV7-2 and TRBJ2-7, with a possible D match to TRBD1 (6 bases). The CDR3 runs to 14 residues. The ends were cut back, 5 bases at V and 4 bases at J, with 15 bases in the middle. The germline gives CDR1 SGHTA, CDR2 FQGNSA. CDR3 in DNA: TGTGCCAGCAGCCTCCCAGGGGCGAGGTACGAGCAGTACTTC. Protein sequence: CASSLPGARYEQYF. Full variable domain (outside the CDR3, taken from reference TRBV7-2 and TRBJ2-7): GAGVSQSPSNKVTEKGKDVELRCDPISGHTALYWYRQSLGQGLEFLIYFQGNSAPDKSGLPSDRFSAERTGGSVSTLTIQRTQQEDSAVYLCASSLPGARYEQYFGPGTRLTVT.

Only a few counts were recorded for this clonotype. The CDR3 DNA reads TGTGCCAGCGCTTACCCGGGACGGGAAAATTCACCCCTCCACTTT. Translation: CASAYPGRENSPLHF. This chain links TRBV7-2 with TRBJ1-6; maybe TRBD1 (5 bases). The germline CDR1 and CDR2 sequences are SGHTA and FQGNSA. The CDR3 is made up of 15 amino acids. With 8 bases removed from V and 7 bases from J, the gap between germline ends came to 18 bases.

This chain connects TRBV20-1 to TRBJ1-2, with 10 nucleotides matching TRBD1. With V trimmed by 6 bases and J by 4 bases, 8 bases remained unmatched. The germline CDR1 and CDR2 sequences are DFQATT and SNEGSKA (reference sequence). The CDR3 sequence is 14 residues long. CDR3 DNA sequence: TGCAGTGCCCCGACAGGGGGCTCTGTCTATGGCTACACCTTC. It specifies CSAPTGGSVYGYTF.

The chain employs TRBV6-1 and TRBJ2-5; a weak D match, TRBD2 (6 bases). The germline V gene encodes CDR1 MNHNS and CDR2 SASEGT. The CDR3 runs 14 residues. Trimming shortened V by 6 bases and J by 2 bases, and 13 bases separated the two germline ends. The CDR3 bases are TGTGCCAGCAGAAGGGTCGGGGGACAAGAGACCCAGTACTTC. As protein: CASRRVGGQETQYF.

V usage is TRBV15 and J usage is TRBJ2-3, with TRBD2 as a possible D gene (7 bases). The V gene lost 1 base and the J gene lost 5 bases, with 10 bases spanning the gap. The length of the CDR3 is 14 residues. The V gene's germline CDR1 is LNHNV and CDR2 YYDKDF (reference sequence). This CDR3 reads CATSRGGGGDTQYF. CDR3 bases: TGTGCCACCAGCAGAGGCGGGGGCGGAGATACGCAGTATTTT.

This chain connects TRBV20-1 to TRBJ1-1; possibly TRBD1 for D (6 bases). The V end lost 0 bases, the J end lost 4 bases, and 12 bases lay between the germline ends. Germline assignment: CDR1 DFQATT and CDR2 SNEGSKA (reference sequence). CDR3 length: 14 residues. CDR3 protein: CSAREGGSGTEAFF. In nucleotides, the CDR3 is TGCAGTGCTAGAGAAGGGGGGTCGGGCACTGAAGCTTTCTTT.

This clonotype was seen more than once but under ten times. The chain links TRBV19 to TRBJ1-2; 7 positions match TRBD1. After removal of 7 bases from V and 8 bases from J, the junction contained 10 bases not matched to a gene. The CDR3 spans 13 residues. From germline, CDR1 is LNHDA and CDR2 SQIVND (reference sequence). The CDR3 coding sequence is TGTGCCAGTAAGCCTCAGGGGGTTAAAGGCTACACCTTC. Encoded protein: CASKPQGVKGYTF.

CDR3 bases: TGTGCCAGCAGTTTATACGGACAAGAGACCCAGTACTTC. As protein: CASSLYGQETQYF. The J gene is TRBJ2-5, the V gene TRBV27; D unclear. Germline V gives CDR1 MNHEY, CDR2 SMNVEV (reference sequence). There are 13 residues in the CDR3. Between the trimmed V and J ends, which lost 1 base and 2 bases, there was a span of 5 bases.

V usage is TRBV6-2 or TRBV6-3 and J usage is TRBJ2-6; D is unclear. In germline, CDR1 is MNHEY, CDR2 SVGEGT. The CDR3 sequence is 15 residues long. The ends were cut back, 4 bases at V and 1 base at J, with 8 bases in the middle. CDR3 region: CASSSRSSGANVLTF. DNA for the CDR3: TGTGCCAGCAGTTCCCGGTCTTCTGGGGCCAACGTCCTGACTTTC.

The chain links TRBV6-1 to TRBJ2-2; D gene uncertain. The germline V gene has CDR1 MNHNS and CDR2 SASEGT. The V end lost 7 bases, the J end lost 4 bases, and 10 bases lay between the germline ends. This CDR3 contains 13 residues. As DNA, the CDR3 is TGTGCCAGCATGTTGTTCGTCACCGGGGAGCTGTTTTTT. Translation: CASMLFVTGELFF.

This chain uses TRBV7-6 with TRBJ2-2, with TRBD1 identical over 8 bases. Germline V gives CDR1 SGHVS, CDR2 FNYEAQ. Losses at the gene ends were 0 bases for V and 6 bases for J; bases not matched to a gene: 0. The CDR3 has 14 amino acids. The CDR3, as DNA: TGTGCCAGCAGCTTAGCACAGGGGGCCGGGGAGCTGTTTTTT. Encoded protein: CASSLAQGAGELFF.

The V call is TRBV10-1, the J call TRBJ2-3, with 10 bases matching TRBD2. Germline V gene sequence: CDR1 WNHNN, CDR2 SYGVQD (reference sequence). With V trimmed by 5 bases and J by 6 bases, 11 bases remained unmatched. The CDR3 runs to 16 residues. Here the CDR3 reads CASSPQSGRGPDTQYF. The CDR3 DNA reads as TGCGCCAGCAGTCCCCAAAGCGGGAGGGGGCCGGATACGCAGTATTTT.